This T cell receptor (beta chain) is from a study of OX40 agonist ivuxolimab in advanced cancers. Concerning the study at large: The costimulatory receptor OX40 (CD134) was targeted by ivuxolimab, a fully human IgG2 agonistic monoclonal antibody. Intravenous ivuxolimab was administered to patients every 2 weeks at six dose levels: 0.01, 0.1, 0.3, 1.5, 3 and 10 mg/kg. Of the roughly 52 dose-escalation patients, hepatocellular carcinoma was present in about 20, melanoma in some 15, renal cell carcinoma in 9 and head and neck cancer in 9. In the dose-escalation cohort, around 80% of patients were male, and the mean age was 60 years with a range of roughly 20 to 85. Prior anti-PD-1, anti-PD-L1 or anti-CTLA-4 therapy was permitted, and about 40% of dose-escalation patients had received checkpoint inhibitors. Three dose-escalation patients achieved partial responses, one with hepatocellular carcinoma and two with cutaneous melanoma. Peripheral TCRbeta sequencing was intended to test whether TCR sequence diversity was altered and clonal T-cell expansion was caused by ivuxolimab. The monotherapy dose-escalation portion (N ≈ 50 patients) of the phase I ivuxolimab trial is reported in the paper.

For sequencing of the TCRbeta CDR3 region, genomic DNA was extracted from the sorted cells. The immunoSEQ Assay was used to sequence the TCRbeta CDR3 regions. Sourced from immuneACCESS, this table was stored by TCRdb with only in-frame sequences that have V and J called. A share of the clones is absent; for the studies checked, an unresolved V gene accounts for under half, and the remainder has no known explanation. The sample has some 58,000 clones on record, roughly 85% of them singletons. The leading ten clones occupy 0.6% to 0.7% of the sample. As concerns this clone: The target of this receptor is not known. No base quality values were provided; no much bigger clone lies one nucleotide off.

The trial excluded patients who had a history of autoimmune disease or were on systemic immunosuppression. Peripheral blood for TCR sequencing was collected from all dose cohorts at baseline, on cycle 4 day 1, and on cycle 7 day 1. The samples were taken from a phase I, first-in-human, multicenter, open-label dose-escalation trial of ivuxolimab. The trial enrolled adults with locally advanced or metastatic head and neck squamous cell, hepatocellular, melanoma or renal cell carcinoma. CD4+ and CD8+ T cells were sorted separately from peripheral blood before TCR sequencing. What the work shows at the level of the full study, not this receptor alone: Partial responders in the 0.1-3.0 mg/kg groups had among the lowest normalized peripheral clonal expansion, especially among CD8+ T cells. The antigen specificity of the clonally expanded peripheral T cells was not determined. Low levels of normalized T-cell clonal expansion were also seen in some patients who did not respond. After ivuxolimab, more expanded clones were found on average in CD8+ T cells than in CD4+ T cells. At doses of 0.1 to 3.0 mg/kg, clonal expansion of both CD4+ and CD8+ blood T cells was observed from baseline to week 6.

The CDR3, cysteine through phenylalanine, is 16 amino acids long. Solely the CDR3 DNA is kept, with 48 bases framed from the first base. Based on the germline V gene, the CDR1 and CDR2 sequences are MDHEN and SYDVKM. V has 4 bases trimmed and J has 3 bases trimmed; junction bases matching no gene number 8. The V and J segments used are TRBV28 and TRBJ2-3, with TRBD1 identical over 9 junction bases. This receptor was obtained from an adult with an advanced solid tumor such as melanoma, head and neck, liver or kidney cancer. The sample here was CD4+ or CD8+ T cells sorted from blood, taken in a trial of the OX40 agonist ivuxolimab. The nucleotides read TGTGCCAGCAGTTCGAACACAGGGGGCTGGACAGATACGCAGTATTTT. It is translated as CASSSNTGGWTDTQYF.